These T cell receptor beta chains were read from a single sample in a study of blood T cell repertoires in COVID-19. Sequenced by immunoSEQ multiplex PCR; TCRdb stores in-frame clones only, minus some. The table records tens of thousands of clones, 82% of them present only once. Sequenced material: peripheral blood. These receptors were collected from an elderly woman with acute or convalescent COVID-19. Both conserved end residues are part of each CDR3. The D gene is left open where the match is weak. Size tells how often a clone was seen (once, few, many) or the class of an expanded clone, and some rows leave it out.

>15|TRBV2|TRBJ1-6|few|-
CASRQLSSYNSPLHF
TGTGCCAGCAGACAACTAAGCTCCTATAATTCACCCCTCCACTTT
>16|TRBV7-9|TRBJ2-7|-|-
CASSLGPGLGAYEQYF
TGTGCCAGCAGCTTAGGGCCGGGACTGGGGGCCTACGAGCAGTACTTC
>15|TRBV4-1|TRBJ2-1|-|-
CASSQDIQANNEQFF
TGCGCCAGCAGCCAAGATATACAGGCCAACAATGAGCAGTTCTTC
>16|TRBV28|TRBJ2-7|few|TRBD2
CASSSPTSGHSYEQYF
TGTGCCAGCAGTTCTCCGACTAGCGGGCACTCCTACGAGCAGTACTTC
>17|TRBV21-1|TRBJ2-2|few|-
CASSKGWDCANTGELFF
TGTGCCAGCAGCAAAGGCTGGGACTGCGCGAACACCGGGGAGCTGTTTTTT
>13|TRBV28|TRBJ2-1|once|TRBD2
CASRVSGSVEQFF
TGTGCCAGCAGGGTTAGCGGGAGTGTTGAGCAGTTCTTC
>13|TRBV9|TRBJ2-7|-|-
CASSVGREYEQYF
TGTGCCAGCAGCGTAGGCAGGGAATACGAGCAGTACTTC
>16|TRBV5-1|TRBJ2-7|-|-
CASSLLFGGGSYEQYF
TGCGCCAGCAGCCTGCTGTTTGGAGGGGGCTCATACGAGCAGTACTTC
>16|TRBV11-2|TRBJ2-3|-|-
CASSLEVRFSTDTQYF
TGTGCCAGCAGCTTAGAAGTCAGATTTAGCACAGATACGCAGTATTTT
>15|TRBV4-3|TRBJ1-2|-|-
CASSQDLQGAYGYTF
TGCGCCAGCAGCCAAGATCTACAGGGTGCCTATGGCTACACCTTC
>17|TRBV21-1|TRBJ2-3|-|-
CASSKEPRGLTTDTQYF
TGTGCCAGCAGCAAAGAGCCCAGGGGGCTAACCACAGATACGCAGTATTTT
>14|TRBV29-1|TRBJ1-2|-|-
CSVVRGIPNYGYTF
TGCAGCGTTGTTCGGGGGATCCCTAACTATGGCTACACCTTC
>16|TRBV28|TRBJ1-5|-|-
CASRGGVTGRLGPQHF
TGTGCCAGCAGGGGGGGGGTGACAGGCAGGTTGGGGCCCCAGCATTTT
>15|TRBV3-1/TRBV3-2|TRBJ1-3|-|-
CASSQGTTSGNTIYF
TGTGCCAGCAGCCAGGGGACAACCTCTGGAAACACCATATATTTT
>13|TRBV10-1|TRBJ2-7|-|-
CASKTSFSYEQYF
TGCGCCAGCAAGACTAGTTTCTCCTACGAGCAGTACTTC
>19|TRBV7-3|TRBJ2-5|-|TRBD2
CASSLTPGLAGRGWETQYF
TGTGCCAGCAGCTTAACACCGGGACTAGCGGGTAGAGGTTGGGAGACCCAGTACTTC
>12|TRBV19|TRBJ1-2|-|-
CASRREVYGYTF
TGTGCCAGTAGGAGGGAAGTCTATGGCTACACCTTC
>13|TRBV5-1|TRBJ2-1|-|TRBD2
CASSPGTSGEQFF
TGCGCCAGCAGCCCCGGGACTAGCGGCGAGCAGTTCTTC
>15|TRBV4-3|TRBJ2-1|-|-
CASSRAQSSYNEQFF
TGCGCCAGCAGCCGAGCGCAGAGCTCCTACAATGAGCAGTTCTTC
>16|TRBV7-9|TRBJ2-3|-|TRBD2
CASSPPVAGSTDTQYF
TGTGCCAGCAGCCCCCCCGTAGCGGGGAGCACAGATACGCAGTATTTT
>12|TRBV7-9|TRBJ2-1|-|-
CASRTVTNEQFF
TGTGCCAGCAGAACAGTAACGAATGAGCAGTTCTTC
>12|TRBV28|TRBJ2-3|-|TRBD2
CASSPGLGTQYF
TGTGCCAGCAGTCCCGGACTAGGTACGCAGTATTTT
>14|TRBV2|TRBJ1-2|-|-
CASSGNRVGYGYTF
TGTGCCAGCAGTGGTAACAGGGTAGGCTATGGCTACACCTTC
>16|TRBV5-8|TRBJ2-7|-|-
CASSLGTSPTAGEQYF
TGTGCCAGCAGCTTGGGCACCAGTCCTACTGCGGGGGAGCAGTACTTC
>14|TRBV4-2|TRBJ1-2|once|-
CASSHLGRGSGYTF
TGTGCCAGCAGCCATCTGGGGAGGGGCAGTGGCTACACCTTC
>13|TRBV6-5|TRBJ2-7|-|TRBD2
CASKGLVSYEQYF
TGTGCCAGCAAGGGACTAGTCTCCTACGAGCAGTACTTC
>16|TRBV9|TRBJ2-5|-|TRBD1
CASSSPGTDSQETQYF
TGTGCCAGCAGCTCGCCCGGGACAGATAGTCAAGAGACCCAGTACTTC
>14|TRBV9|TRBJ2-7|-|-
CASSPPLFPYEQYF
TGTGCCAGCAGCCCCCCCCTCTTTCCCTACGAGCAGTACTTC
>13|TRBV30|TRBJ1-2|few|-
CAWSTGTGSGYTF
TGTGCCTGGAGTACTGGTACAGGGTCCGGCTACACCTTC
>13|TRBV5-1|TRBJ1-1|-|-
CASTTKEDTEAFF
TGCGCCAGCACCACTAAGGAGGACACTGAAGCTTTCTTT
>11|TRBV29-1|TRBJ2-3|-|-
CSVGQPDTQYF
TGCAGCGTAGGACAGCCCGATACGCAGTATTTT
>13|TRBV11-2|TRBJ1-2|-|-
CASSQQGSYGYTF
TGTGCCAGCAGCCAACAGGGCTCCTATGGCTACACCTTC
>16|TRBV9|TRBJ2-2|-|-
CASSPSLVINTGELFF
TGTGCCAGCAGCCCCTCCCTTGTAATCAACACCGGGGAGCTGTTTTTT
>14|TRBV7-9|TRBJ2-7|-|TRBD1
CASSLSRGLGEQYF
TGTGCCAGCAGCTTAAGCAGGGGGCTAGGCGAGCAGTACTTC
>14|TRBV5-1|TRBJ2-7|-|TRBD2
CASRRTSGAYEQYF
TGCGCCAGCAGGCGGACTAGCGGGGCCTACGAGCAGTACTTC
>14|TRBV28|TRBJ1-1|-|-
CASRGAAVNTEAFF
TGTGCCAGCAGAGGAGCGGCTGTGAACACTGAAGCTTTCTTT
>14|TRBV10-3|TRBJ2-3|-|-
CASAWAQGADTQYF
TGTGCCAGCGCATGGGCTCAAGGCGCAGATACGCAGTATTTT
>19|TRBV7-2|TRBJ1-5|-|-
CASSLGWGGRVQSNQPQHF
TGTGCCAGCAGCTTAGGTTGGGGGGGCCGGGTTCAAAGCAATCAGCCCCAGCATTTT
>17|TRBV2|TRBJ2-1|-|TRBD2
CASRATVAGGSYNEQFF
TGTGCCAGCAGGGCTACCGTAGCGGGAGGGTCCTACAATGAGCAGTTCTTC
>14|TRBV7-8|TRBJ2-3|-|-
CASSGAMGAGTQYF
TGTGCCAGCAGCGGGGCGATGGGGGCCGGCACGCAGTATTTT
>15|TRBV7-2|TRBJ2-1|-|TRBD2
CASSNQGTSGNEQFF
TGTGCCAGCAGCAACCAGGGGACTAGCGGCAATGAGCAGTTCTTC
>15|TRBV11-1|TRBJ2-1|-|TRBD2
CASSPGVAGRNEQFF
TGTGCCAGCAGCCCCGGGGTAGCGGGACGCAATGAGCAGTTCTTC
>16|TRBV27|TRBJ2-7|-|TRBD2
CASSFSSGTLSYEQYF
TGTGCCAGCAGTTTTAGTAGCGGGACCCTCTCCTACGAGCAGTACTTC
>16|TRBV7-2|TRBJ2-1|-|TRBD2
CASSQTSGFDTREQFF
TGTGCCAGCAGCCAGACTAGCGGGTTCGACACAAGAGAGCAGTTCTTC
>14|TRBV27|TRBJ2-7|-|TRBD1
CASSLSGQPYEQYF
TGTGCCAGCAGTTTATCGGGACAGCCCTACGAGCAGTACTTC
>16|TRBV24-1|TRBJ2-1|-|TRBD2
CATSDIRLAGYNEQFF
TGTGCCACCAGTGATATTAGACTAGCGGGGTACAATGAGCAGTTCTTC